Listed below are T cell receptor beta chains from one sample, sequenced in a study of T cells after yellow fever vaccination. TCRdb reprocessed the 5' RACE reads with MiXCR, giving one entry per CDR3 protein. The sample has 340,000 or so distinct CDR3 sequences, around an eighth seen once. Sequencing used CD4+ T cells sorted from PBMCs, obtained 15 days after the yellow fever booster vaccination. The receptor source for this set is a man between 18 and 29 years old who received the YFV17D yellow fever vaccine. CDR3s include the opening cysteine and the closing phenylalanine or tryptophan. A D gene is named only where the DNA matches it firmly. The size of a clone is reported for some rows only, either as once, few or many, or as a class for expanded clones.

J gene: TRBJ2-1; CDR3 length: 13; D gene: NA; V gene: TRBV30; clone size: few; CDR3 protein: CAWSSSGVNEQFF; CDR3 DNA: TGTGCCTGGAGCTCGTCAGGGGTCAATGAGCAGTTCTTC
J gene: TRBJ1-2; CDR3 length: 12; D gene: NA; V gene: TRBV30; clone size: NA; CDR3 protein: CAWNPGGYGYTF; CDR3 DNA: TGTGCCTGGAACCCGGGGGGATATGGCTACACCTTC
J gene: TRBJ2-7; CDR3 length: 14; D gene: NA; V gene: TRBV24-1; clone size: many; CDR3 protein: CATSDSSGAGEQYF; CDR3 DNA: TGTGCCACCAGTGATTCATCGGGGGCGGGCGAGCAGTACTTC
J gene: TRBJ1-3; CDR3 length: 16; D gene: NA; V gene: TRBV4-3; clone size: few; CDR3 protein: CASSQERTSSGNTIYF; CDR3 DNA: TGCGCCAGCAGCCAAGAGAGGACGAGCTCTGGAAACACCATATATTTT
J gene: TRBJ1-4; CDR3 length: 15; D gene: NA; V gene: TRBV7-2; clone size: few; CDR3 protein: CASSSGTVGQEKLFF; CDR3 DNA: TGTGCCAGCAGCTCCGGGACCGTCGGGCAGGAAAAACTGTTTTTT
J gene: TRBJ1-1; CDR3 length: 15; D gene: NA; V gene: TRBV10-2; clone size: few; CDR3 protein: CASSEWFQMNTEAFF; CDR3 DNA: TGCGCCAGCAGTGAGTGGTTCCAGATGAACACTGAAGCTTTCTTT
J gene: TRBJ2-7; CDR3 length: 14; D gene: TRBD1; V gene: TRBV6-1; clone size: few; CDR3 protein: CASSPDRHVYEQYF; CDR3 DNA: TGTGCCAGCAGTCCGGACAGGCACGTCTACGAGCAGTACTTC
J gene: TRBJ2-5; CDR3 length: 15; D gene: TRBD1; V gene: TRBV11-2; clone size: few; CDR3 protein: CASSFGTGSLETQYF; CDR3 DNA: TGTGCCAGCAGCTTCGGGACAGGGAGTTTGGAGACCCAGTACTTC
J gene: TRBJ2-3; CDR3 length: 15; D gene: TRBD2; V gene: TRBV7-2; clone size: many; CDR3 protein: CASSVLYGGADTQYF; CDR3 DNA: TGTGCCAGCAGCGTACTCTACGGGGGGGCAGATACGCAGTATTTT
J gene: TRBJ2-7; CDR3 length: 15; D gene: NA; V gene: TRBV4-1; clone size: many; CDR3 protein: CASSSPGKSSYEQYF; CDR3 DNA: TGCGCCAGCAGCTCCCCGGGCAAAAGCTCCTACGAGCAGTACTTC
J gene: TRBJ2-4; CDR3 length: 13; D gene: TRBD1; V gene: TRBV12-3/TRBV12-4; clone size: many; CDR3 protein: CASSETGGYIQYF; CDR3 DNA: TGTGCCAGCAGCGAGACAGGGGGCTACATTCAGTACTTC
J gene: TRBJ2-3; CDR3 length: 16; D gene: TRBD2; V gene: TRBV20-1; clone size: many; CDR3 protein: CSARDRRLAGADTQYF; CDR3 DNA: TGCAGTGCTAGAGATCGGCGACTAGCGGGGGCAGATACGCAGTATTTT
J gene: TRBJ2-1; CDR3 length: 15; D gene: NA; V gene: TRBV10-3; clone size: few; CDR3 protein: CAISESVLFRNEQFF; CDR3 DNA: TGTGCCATCAGTGAGTCGGTTCTGTTTCGGAATGAGCAGTTCTTC
J gene: TRBJ2-3; CDR3 length: 12; D gene: NA; V gene: TRBV5-1; clone size: many; CDR3 protein: CASSLGVNTQYF; CDR3 DNA: TGCGCCAGCAGCTTGGGTGTAAATACGCAGTATTTT
J gene: TRBJ1-5; CDR3 length: 14; D gene: NA; V gene: TRBV7-2; clone size: NA; CDR3 protein: CASSSQGSNQPQHF; CDR3 DNA: TGTGCCAGCAGCTCCCAGGGAAGCAATCAGCCCCAGCATTTT
J gene: TRBJ2-3; CDR3 length: 16; D gene: TRBD1; V gene: TRBV5-1; clone size: many; CDR3 protein: CASSRTTGVVTDTQYF; CDR3 DNA: TGCGCCAGCAGCCGAACGACAGGGGTTGTGACAGATACGCAGTATTTT
J gene: TRBJ1-2; CDR3 length: 17; D gene: NA; V gene: TRBV27; clone size: many; CDR3 protein: CASSLSAGGIRWYGYTF; CDR3 DNA: TGTGCCAGCAGTTTATCAGCGGGCGGGATAAGGTGGTATGGCTACACCTTC
J gene: TRBJ2-1; CDR3 length: 12; D gene: NA; V gene: TRBV5-1; clone size: NA; CDR3 protein: CASSLDRRREFF; CDR3 DNA: TGCGCCAGCAGCTTGGACCGTCGGAGGGAGTTCTTC
J gene: TRBJ1-2; CDR3 length: 15; D gene: TRBD1; V gene: TRBV4-1; clone size: few; CDR3 protein: CASSQPTGAGYGYTF; CDR3 DNA: TGCGCCAGCAGCCAACCGACAGGGGCGGGCTATGGCTACACCTTC
J gene: TRBJ1-5; CDR3 length: 13; D gene: NA; V gene: TRBV5-6; clone size: NA; CDR3 protein: CASSVKRDQPQHF; CDR3 DNA: TGTGCCAGCAGTGTAAAACGGGATCAGCCCCAGCATTTT
J gene: TRBJ2-1; CDR3 length: 13; D gene: NA; V gene: TRBV5-1; clone size: many; CDR3 protein: CASSPSGSNEQFF; CDR3 DNA: TGCGCCAGCAGCCCGTCGGGGTCCAATGAGCAGTTCTTC
J gene: TRBJ1-1; CDR3 length: 14; D gene: TRBD1; V gene: TRBV19; clone size: NA; CDR3 protein: CASSSLQGWTEAFF; CDR3 DNA: TGTGCCAGTAGTTCCCTACAGGGGTGGACTGAAGCTTTCTTT
J gene: TRBJ2-3; CDR3 length: 15; D gene: TRBD2; V gene: TRBV5-1; clone size: many; CDR3 protein: CASSGTSAYTDTQYF; CDR3 DNA: TGCGCCAGCAGCGGGACTAGCGCGTACACAGATACGCAGTATTTT
J gene: TRBJ1-3; CDR3 length: 13; D gene: NA; V gene: TRBV18; clone size: many; CDR3 protein: CASSPGSGNTIYF; CDR3 DNA: TGCGCCAGCAGCCCGGGTTCTGGAAACACCATATATTTT
J gene: TRBJ1-5; CDR3 length: 16; D gene: NA; V gene: TRBV30; clone size: few; CDR3 protein: CAWSLPWTDSNQPQHF; CDR3 DNA: TGTGCCTGGAGTTTACCTTGGACAGATAGCAATCAGCCCCAGCATTTT
J gene: TRBJ1-5; CDR3 length: 12; D gene: NA; V gene: TRBV10-3; clone size: few; CDR3 protein: CAIKELEGPQHF; CDR3 DNA: TGTGCCATCAAGGAGTTGGAGGGACCCCAGCATTTT
J gene: TRBJ2-3; CDR3 length: 15; D gene: TRBD1; V gene: TRBV11-2; clone size: many; CDR3 protein: CASSKTGDGADTQYF; CDR3 DNA: TGTGCCAGCAGCAAGACAGGGGATGGGGCAGATACGCAGTATTTT
J gene: TRBJ1-1; CDR3 length: 11; D gene: TRBD1; V gene: TRBV6-6; clone size: NA; CDR3 protein: CASSATGEAFF; CDR3 DNA: TGTGCCAGCAGTGCGACAGGGGAGGCTTTCTTT
J gene: TRBJ1-2; CDR3 length: 16; D gene: TRBD1; V gene: TRBV18; clone size: NA; CDR3 protein: CASSTPTGGRFYGYTF; CDR3 DNA: TGTGCCAGCTCAACCCCGACAGGGGGCCGCTTCTATGGCTACACCTTC